Presented here are 21 T cell receptor beta chains from one specimen sequenced in a study of beta chain features in type 1 diabetes. Expressed TCRB transcripts were sequenced because the isolated RNA had all been reverse transcribed beforehand. TCRdb's copy holds only in-frame clones and misses some; the assay was immunoSEQ multiplex PCR. The sample lists 300,000 to 350,000 clones, less than 9.5% occurring once. The sequencing input was central memory CD4+ T cells from blood. These receptors came from a woman aged 18-35 years in good health.

This clone was detected many times. This chain uses TRBV18 with TRBJ2-7, with 7 bases fitting TRBD1. Germline V CDR1 and CDR2: KGHSH, LQKENI. CDR3 length: 15 amino acids. The V segment lost 3 bases and the J segment 3 bases; nucleotides outside the gene matches: 8. As DNA, the CDR3 is TGTGCCAGCTCACCCCCGGGACAGCTAGACTACGAGCAGTACTTC. Translating it yields CASSPPGQLDYEQYF. The full variable domain, completed using reference TRBV18 and TRBJ2-7, is NAGVMQNPRHLVRRRGQEARLRCSPMKGHSHVYWYRQLPEEGLKFMVYLQKENIIDESGMPKERFSAEFPKEGPSILRIQQVVRGDSAAYFCASSPPGQLDYEQYFGPGTRLTVT.

This clone was seen more than once but under ten times. The chain uses TRBV4-3 and TRBJ2-1; 12 bases are shared with TRBD2. The CDR3 is 16 amino acids. Germline lookup yields CDR1 LGHNA and CDR2 YSLEER. J gave up 7 bases and V 2 bases, and 6 bases lay outside the gene matches. The CDR3 region has the DNA TGCGCCAGCAGCCAACATACTAGCGGGAGGTATAATGAGCAGTTCTTC. Translated: CASSQHTSGRYNEQFF.

This chain links TRBV20-1 with TRBJ1-1, with D unresolved. Trimming shortened V by 2 bases and J by 10 bases, and 11 bases separated the two germline ends. The CDR3 is 11 amino acids. The germline gives CDR1 DFQATT, CDR2 SNEGSKA (reference sequence). The CDR3 spells CSARMSERAFF. In nucleotides, the CDR3 is TGCAGTGCTAGAATGTCGGAGAGAGCTTTCTTT.

This sequence joins TRBV15 and TRBJ2-2; tentatively, D is TRBD2 (5 bases). Trimming removed 1 base at V and 7 bases at J, with 10 bases between. There are 14 residues in the CDR3. Per germline, CDR1 LNHNV and CDR2 YYDKDF (reference sequence). CDR3 nucleotides: TGTGCCACCAGCAGAGCTGTGGCGGGCGGGGAGCTGTTTTTT. Translating it yields CATSRAVAGGELFF.

This clone was seen a handful of times. The chain uses TRBV4-3 and TRBJ1-2; no definite D call. The CDR3 runs 15 residues. From germline, CDR1 is LGHNA and CDR2 YSLEER. Deletions cut 0 bases from V and 4 bases from J, with 12 bases between. The chain's CDR3 is CASSQDPSWGYGYTF. The CDR3 DNA follows: TGCGCCAGCAGCCAAGACCCGTCGTGGGGCTATGGCTACACCTTC.

V usage is TRBV10-3 and J usage is TRBJ2-7; weak D call: TRBD2 (5 bases). Trimming left V 9 bases short and J 7 bases short, with 19 bases between. The CDR3 loop spans 13 amino acids. The germline gives CDR1 ENHRY, CDR2 SYGVKD. The CDR3 loop reads CAIGPPRVGEQYF. CDR3 DNA: TGTGCCATTGGCCCCCCGCGGGTGGGAGAGCAGTACTTC.

This clone was seen only a few times. The chain links TRBV18 to TRBJ2-1; possible D gene TRBD1, 8 bases. CDR1 KGHSH and CDR2 LQKENI come from the germline V gene. The CDR3 length is 16 residues. Trimming left V 3 bases short and J 6 bases short, with 18 bases between. The CDR3 nucleotides read TGTGCCAGCTCACCGACAGGGGCGGGAGTAGGCAATGAGCAGTTCTTC. Translation gives CASSPTGAGVGNEQFF.

The table lists this clone with a few counts. The chain couples TRBV6-5 to TRBJ2-3, with TRBD1 as a possible D gene (5 bases). This CDR3 comprises 15 residues. CDR1 is MNHEY and CDR2 is SVGAGI in the germline V gene. V shed 0 bases and J shed 1 base, with 8 bases lying between them. CDR3 protein: CASSYSTARTDTQYF. CDR3 sequence (DNA): TGTGCCAGCAGTTACTCGACAGCACGCACAGATACGCAGTATTTT.

This clone has just a few counts. The V gene is TRBV28, the J gene TRBJ2-5; 7 bases map to TRBD2. The J segment lost 11 bases and the V segment lost 10 bases, leaving 16 bases of the junction unmatched. The CDR3 length is 13 residues. The germline V gene has CDR1 MDHEN and CDR2 SYDVKM. CDR3 loop: CATTTGARREQYF. CDR3 in DNA: TGTGCCACCACCACCGGAGCTCGGCGGGAGCAGTACTTC.

The rearrangement uses TRBV29-1 and TRBJ2-7, with a weak D call TRBD1 (5 bases). The CDR3 runs to 12 residues. The ends were cut back, 7 bases at V and 3 bases at J, with 13 bases in the middle. Germline V gene data show CDR1 as SQVTM and CDR2 as ANQGSEA. The CDR3 sequence is CSALRQGYEQYF. The CDR3 bases are TGCAGCGCCCTACGGCAGGGCTACGAGCAGTACTTC.

A few counts support this clone. The chain is built from TRBV29-1 and TRBJ2-2; weak D call: TRBD1 (6 bases). The CDR3 length is 13 residues. Germline V CDR1 and CDR2: SQVTM, ANQGSEA. Trimming removed 6 bases from V and 4 bases from J, with 12 bases in between. Here the CDR3 reads CSVGKGGTGELFF. DNA of the CDR3: TGCAGCGTCGGAAAAGGGGGCACCGGGGAGCTGTTTTTT.

The V gene is TRBV10-3, the J gene TRBJ1-6; TRBD1 agrees at 10 bases. Germline assignment: CDR1 ENHRY and CDR2 SYGVKD. V lost 9 bases, J lost 8 bases, and 4 bases stayed unmatched. This CDR3 region has 13 residues. In DNA form, the CDR3 reads TGTGCCATTGGGACAGGGGCTGATTCACCCCTCCACTTT. It specifies CAIGTGADSPLHF.

The chain has TRBV11-3 and TRBJ2-2; a weak D match, TRBD2 (5 bases). The CDR3 is made up of 15 amino acids. V lost 5 bases and J 4 bases, leaving 14 bases between the germline ends. Germline loops: CDR1 SGHNT, CDR2 YENEEA. The CDR3 coding sequence is TGTGCCAGCAGCCCCAATTTCGGAGGCACCGGGGAGCTGTTTTTT. It is translated as CASSPNFGGTGELFF.

This clone has more than one count but fewer than ten. The rearrangement links TRBV28 to TRBJ1-2, with D possibly matching TRBD1 (5 bases). CDR1 is MDHEN and CDR2 is SYDVKM in the germline V gene. The CDR3 has 15 amino acids. The ends were cut back, 2 bases at V and 4 bases at J, with 14 bases in the middle. This chain's CDR3 is CASSLGGTMIYGYTF. The CDR3, as DNA: TGTGCCAGCAGTTTAGGAGGGACTATGATCTATGGCTACACCTTC.

This clone was seen ten or more times. V is TRBV2 and J is TRBJ1-2; D is uncertain. Germline V gene data show CDR1 as SNHLY and CDR2 as FYNNEI. Between the trimmed V and J ends, which lost 6 bases and 4 bases, there was a span of 9 bases. This CDR3 comprises 12 residues. CDR3 nucleotides: TGTGCCAGCAGGCTCGGGCTCTATGGCTACACCTTC. As protein: CASRLGLYGYTF.

This clone was seen only a few times. The genes are TRBV15 and TRBJ2-7; 8 bases line up with TRBD2. The V gene end was trimmed by 3 bases and the J gene end by 0 bases; junction bases not matched to a gene: 7. Per the germline V gene, CDR1 is LNHNV and CDR2 is YYDKDF (reference sequence). The length of the CDR3 is 16 residues. CDR3 sequence: CATSSLTSGRSYEQYF. CDR3 nucleotide sequence: TGTGCCACCAGCAGTCTCACTAGCGGACGCTCCTACGAGCAGTACTTC.

This clone turned up a few times. The chain joins TRBV28 to TRBJ1-2, with TRBD1 matching 9 bases. V was pared by 1 base and J by 0 bases, with 6 bases of the junction left unmatched. CDR1 MDHEN and CDR2 SYDVKM come from the germline V gene. The CDR3 loop spans 17 amino acids. In DNA form, the CDR3 reads TGTGCCAGCAGTTTATTAGACAGGGGGATTGCTAACTATGGCTACACCTTC. Translated, it gives CASSLLDRGIANYGYTF.

This clone was observed a few times. The CDR3 bases are TGTGCCAGCAGCCGGACAGGCAGGACCCAAGAGACCCAGTACTTC. Translating gives CASSRTGRTQETQYF. The V gene is TRBV5-6, the J gene TRBJ2-5, with 7 bases fitting TRBD1. The CDR3 sequence is 15 residues long. J lost 1 base, V lost 4 bases, and 7 bases had no gene match. From germline, CDR1 is SGHDT and CDR2 YYEEEE. Full variable domain (rest looked up from reference TRBV5-6 and TRBJ2-5): DAGVTQSPTHLIKTRGQQVTLRCSPKSGHDTVSWYQQALGQGPQFIFQYYEEEERQRGNFPDRFSGHQFPNYSSELNVNALLLGDSALYLCASSRTGRTQETQYFGPGTRLLVL.

In its sample, this clone was seen a few times. This chain links TRBV20-1 with TRBJ2-5; D gene ambiguous. CDR1 and CDR2 from the germline V gene are DFQATT and SNEGSKA (reference sequence). The CDR3 sequence is 11 residues long. V was trimmed by 0 bases and J by 5 bases, leaving 4 bases between them. The DNA for the CDR3 is TGCAGTGCTAGAGAGGTGGAGACCCAGTACTTC. It translates to CSAREVETQYF.

This clone was detected many times. The chain is built from TRBV11-2 and TRBJ2-6; TRBD1 matches at 9 bases. V lost 5 bases to trimming and J lost 0 bases; unmatched junction nucleotides: 8. Germline V CDR1 and CDR2: SGHAT, FQNNGV. The CDR3 runs 18 residues. The CDR3 reads CASSRQGVASSGANVLTF. In nucleotides, the CDR3 is TGTGCCAGCAGCAGACAGGGGGTGGCCTCCTCTGGGGCCAACGTCCTGACTTTC.

The chain joins TRBV4-1 to TRBJ2-1; D gene ambiguous. CDR3 length: 20 amino acids. Germline CDR1 MGHRA, CDR2 YSYEKL. V was cut by 1 base and J by 1 base, with 23 bases left in between. The CDR3 here is CASSQVSFRFILQSYNEQFF. The CDR3 bases are TGCGCCAGCAGCCAAGTCTCTTTTAGGTTTATACTCCAGTCCTACAATGAGCAGTTCTTC.